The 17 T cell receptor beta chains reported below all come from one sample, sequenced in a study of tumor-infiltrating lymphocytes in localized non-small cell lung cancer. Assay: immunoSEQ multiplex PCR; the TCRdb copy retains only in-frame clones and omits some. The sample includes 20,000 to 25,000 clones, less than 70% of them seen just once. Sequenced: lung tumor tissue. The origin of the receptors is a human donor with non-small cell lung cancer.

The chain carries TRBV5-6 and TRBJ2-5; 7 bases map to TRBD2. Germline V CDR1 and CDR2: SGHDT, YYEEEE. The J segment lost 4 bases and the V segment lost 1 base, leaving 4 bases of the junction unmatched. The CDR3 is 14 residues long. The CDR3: CASSLPWGGETQYF. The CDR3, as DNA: TGTGCCAGCAGCTTGCCCTGGGGGGGAGAGACCCAGTACTTC.

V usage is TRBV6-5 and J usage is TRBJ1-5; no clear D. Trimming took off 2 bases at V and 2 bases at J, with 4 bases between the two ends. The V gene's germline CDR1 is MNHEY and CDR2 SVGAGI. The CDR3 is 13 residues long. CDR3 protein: CASSYEGNQPQHF. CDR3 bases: TGTGCCAGCAGTTACGAGGGCAATCAGCCCCAGCATTTT.

The CDR3 DNA follows: TGTGCCAGCAGCCGGACAGGGGGAAACACCGGGGAGCTGTTTTTT. Amino acids: CASSRTGGNTGELFF. This rearrangement joins TRBV7-8 to TRBJ2-2, with TRBD1 matching 10 bases. Germline CDR1 SGHVS, CDR2 FQNEAQ. The J segment lost 2 bases and the V segment lost 5 bases, leaving 2 bases of the junction unmatched. There are 15 residues in the CDR3.

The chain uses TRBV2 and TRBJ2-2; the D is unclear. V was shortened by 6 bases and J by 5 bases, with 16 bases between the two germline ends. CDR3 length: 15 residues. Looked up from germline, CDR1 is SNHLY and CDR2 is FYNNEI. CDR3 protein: CASSPEGLGTGELFF. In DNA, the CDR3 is TGTGCCAGCAGCCCTGAAGGCCTTGGGACCGGGGAGCTGTTTTTT.

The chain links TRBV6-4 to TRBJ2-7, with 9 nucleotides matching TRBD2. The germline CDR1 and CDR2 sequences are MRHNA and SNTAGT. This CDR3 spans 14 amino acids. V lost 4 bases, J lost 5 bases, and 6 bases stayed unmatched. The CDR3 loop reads CASSVAGVLNEQYF. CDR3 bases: TGTGCCAGCAGTGTAGCGGGAGTCCTTAACGAGCAGTACTTC.

As DNA, the CDR3 is TGTGCCAGCAGCTTAGTGGCTAGCGGGAGAGGCGAGCAGTACTTC. Translated, it gives CASSLVASGRGEQYF. The chain is built from TRBV7-8 and TRBJ2-7, with 10 positions matching TRBD2. This CDR3 is 15 amino acids long. The germline gives CDR1 SGHVS, CDR2 FQNEAQ. V shed 1 base, J shed 6 bases, and the junction held 6 bases outside the gene matches.

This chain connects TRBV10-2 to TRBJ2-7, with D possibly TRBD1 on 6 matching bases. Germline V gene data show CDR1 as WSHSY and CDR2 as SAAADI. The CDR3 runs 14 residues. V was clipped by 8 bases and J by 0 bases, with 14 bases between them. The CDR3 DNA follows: TGCGCCAGCTCAACAGGGTCTCTCTCCTACGAGCAGTACTTC. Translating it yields CASSTGSLSYEQYF.

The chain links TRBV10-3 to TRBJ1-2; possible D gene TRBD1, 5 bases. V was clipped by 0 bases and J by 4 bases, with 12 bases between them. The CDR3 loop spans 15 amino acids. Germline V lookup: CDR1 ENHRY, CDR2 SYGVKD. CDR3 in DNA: TGTGCCATCAGTGAGTCGAGGGGTACGGCCTATGGCTACACCTTC. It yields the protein CAISESRGTAYGYTF.

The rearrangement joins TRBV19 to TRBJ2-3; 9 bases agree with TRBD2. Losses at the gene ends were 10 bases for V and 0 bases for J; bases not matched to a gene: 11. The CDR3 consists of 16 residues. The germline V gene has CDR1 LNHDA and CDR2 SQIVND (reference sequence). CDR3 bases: TGTGCCACCTCGAGGGCGGGAGGGACTAGCACAGATACGCAGTATTTT. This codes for CATSRAGGTSTDTQYF.

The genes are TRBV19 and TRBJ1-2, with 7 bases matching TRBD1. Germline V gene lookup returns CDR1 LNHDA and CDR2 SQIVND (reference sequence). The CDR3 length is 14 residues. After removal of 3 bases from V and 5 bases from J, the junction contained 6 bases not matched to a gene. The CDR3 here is CASSITAGGYGYTF. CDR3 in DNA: TGTGCCAGTAGTATTACGGCAGGGGGTTATGGCTACACCTTC. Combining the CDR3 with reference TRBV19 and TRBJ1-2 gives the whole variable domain DGGITQSPKYLFRKEGQNVTLSCEQNLNHDAMYWYRQDPGQGLRLIYYSQIVNDFQKGDIAEGYSVSREKKESFPLTVTSAQKNPTAFYLCASSITAGGYGYTFGSGTRLTVV.

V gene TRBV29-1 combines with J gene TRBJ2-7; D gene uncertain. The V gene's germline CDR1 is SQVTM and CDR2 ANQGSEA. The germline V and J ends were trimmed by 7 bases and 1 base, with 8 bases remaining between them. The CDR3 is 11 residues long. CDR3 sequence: CSGGSSYEQYF. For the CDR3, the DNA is TGCAGCGGAGGATCATCCTACGAGCAGTACTTC.

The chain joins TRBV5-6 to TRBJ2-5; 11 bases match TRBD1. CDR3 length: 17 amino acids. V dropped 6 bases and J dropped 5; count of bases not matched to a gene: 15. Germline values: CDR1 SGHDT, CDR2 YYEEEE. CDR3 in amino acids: CASNFFRGQGGLETQYF. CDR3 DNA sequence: TGTGCCAGCAACTTTTTTAGGGGACAGGGGGGATTGGAGACCCAGTACTTC.

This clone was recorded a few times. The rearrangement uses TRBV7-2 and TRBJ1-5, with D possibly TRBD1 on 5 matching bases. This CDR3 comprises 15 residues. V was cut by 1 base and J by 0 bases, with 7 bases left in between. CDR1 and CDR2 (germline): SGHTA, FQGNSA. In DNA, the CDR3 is TGTGCCAGCAGCTTAGGGGGCTATAGCAATCAGCCCCAGCATTTT. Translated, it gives CASSLGGYSNQPQHF.

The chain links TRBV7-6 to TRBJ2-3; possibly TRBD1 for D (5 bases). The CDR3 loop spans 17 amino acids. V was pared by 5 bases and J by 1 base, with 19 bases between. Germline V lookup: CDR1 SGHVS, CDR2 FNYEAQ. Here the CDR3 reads CASSALQGDLGTDTQYF. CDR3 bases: TGTGCCAGCAGCGCTCTCCAGGGCGACTTGGGCACAGATACGCAGTATTTT.

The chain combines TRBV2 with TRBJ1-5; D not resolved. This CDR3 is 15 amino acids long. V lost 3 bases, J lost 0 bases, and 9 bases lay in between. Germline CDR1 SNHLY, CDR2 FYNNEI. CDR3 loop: CASSDGRHSNQPQHF. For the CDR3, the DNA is TGTGCCAGCAGTGATGGCAGACATAGCAATCAGCCCCAGCATTTT.

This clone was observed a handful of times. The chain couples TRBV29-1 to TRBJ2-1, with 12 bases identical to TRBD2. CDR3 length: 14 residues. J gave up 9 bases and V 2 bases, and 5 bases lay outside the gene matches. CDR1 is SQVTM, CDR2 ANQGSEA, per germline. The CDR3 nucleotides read TGCAGCGTTGAAACACTAGCGGGAGGAAGTGAGCAGTTCTTC. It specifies CSVETLAGGSEQFF.

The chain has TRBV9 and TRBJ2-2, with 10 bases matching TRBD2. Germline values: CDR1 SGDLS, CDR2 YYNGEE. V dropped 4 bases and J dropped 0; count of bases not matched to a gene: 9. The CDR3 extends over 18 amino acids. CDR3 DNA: TGTGCCAGCAGCCCTAGACTAGCGGGCTTGGCGAACACCGGGGAGCTGTTTTTT. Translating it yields CASSPRLAGLANTGELFF. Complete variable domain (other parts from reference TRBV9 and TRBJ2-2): DSGVTQTPKHLITATGQRVTLRCSPRSGDLSVYWYQQSLDQGLQFLIQYYNGEERAKGNILERFSAQQFPDLHSELNLSSLELGDSALYFCASSPRLAGLANTGELFFGEGSRLTVL.